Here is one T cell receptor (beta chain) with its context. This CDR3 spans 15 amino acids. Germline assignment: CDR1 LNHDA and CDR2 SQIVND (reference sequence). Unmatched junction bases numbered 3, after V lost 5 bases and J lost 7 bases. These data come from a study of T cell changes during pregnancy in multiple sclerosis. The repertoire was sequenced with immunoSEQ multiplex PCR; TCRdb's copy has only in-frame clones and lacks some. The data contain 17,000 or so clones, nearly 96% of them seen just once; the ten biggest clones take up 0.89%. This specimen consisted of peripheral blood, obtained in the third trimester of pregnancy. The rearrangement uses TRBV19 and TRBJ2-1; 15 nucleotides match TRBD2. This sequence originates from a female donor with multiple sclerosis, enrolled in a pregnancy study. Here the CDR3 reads CASSEGLAGGNEQFF. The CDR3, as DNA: TGTGCCAGTAGTGAGGGACTAGCGGGAGGAAATGAGCAGTTCTTC.